The 6 T cell receptor beta chains below come from one sample, sequenced in a study of CD8+ T cells in alopecia areata. Extraction and reverse transcription of RNA yielded cDNA as the sequencing template. Profiled with immunoSEQ multiplex PCR; TCRdb holds only in-frame clones, not every one. The sample includes 110,000 to 150,000 clones, around 62% of them seen just once. What was sequenced was CD8+ T cells sorted from blood. These receptors originate from a human donor in good health.

As regards this clone: This may arise from a read error, as a much more abundant clone is one base away. CDR3 amino acids: CASSLETQYF. The CDR3 bases are TGTGCCAGCAGCTTAGAGACCCAGTACTTC. J is TRBJ2-5 and V is TRBV7-9; D uncertain. V was shortened by 1 base and J by 6 bases, with 0 bases between the two germline ends. Germline CDR1 is SEHNR and CDR2 is FQNEAQ (reference sequence). The CDR3 covers 10 residues.

This clone appeared a few times. The chain carries TRBV7-8 and TRBJ1-2; possibly TRBD1 for D (5 bases). Between the trimmed V and J ends, which lost 5 bases and 8 bases, there was a span of 18 bases. The CDR3 length is 14 residues. Germline-derived CDR1 and CDR2 are SGHVS and FQNEAQ. The CDR3 sequence is CASSHDQRGAGYTF. DNA for the CDR3: TGTGCCAGCAGCCACGACCAAAGAGGGGCGGGCTACACCTTC.

This clone was detected only a few times. The chain has TRBV5-8 and TRBJ2-5; no reliable D call. The CDR3 is made up of 14 amino acids. Germline V gene data show CDR1 as SGHTS and CDR2 as YDEGEE. V was cut by 1 base and J by 1 base, with 8 bases left in between. Written as DNA, the CDR3 is TGTGCCAGCAGCTTGCGGGTTTCCCAAGAGACCCAGTACTTC. It encodes CASSLRVSQETQYF.

The rearrangement links TRBV29-1 to TRBJ2-1; D may correspond to TRBD1 or TRBD2 (7 bases each). Germline lookup yields CDR1 SQVTM and CDR2 ANQGSEA. CDR3 length equals 13 residues. The CDR3 reads CRGADRASGEQFF. The CDR3 DNA follows: TGCCGGGGGGCAGACAGGGCTTCGGGTGAGCAGTTCTTC.

A single count supports this clone. This rearrangement joins TRBV5-1 to TRBJ2-2; D perhaps matches TRBD1 (6 bases). From germline, CDR1 is SGHRS and CDR2 YFSETQ. The V gene lost 0 bases and the J gene lost 5 bases, with 11 bases spanning the gap. The CDR3 runs to 15 residues. The chain's CDR3 is CASSLVGATTGELFF. CDR3 DNA sequence: TGCGCCAGCAGCTTGGTGGGGGCGACGACCGGGGAGCTGTTTTTT.

On this clone itself: Other nucleotide sequences in the sample specify the same CDR3. The gene calls are TRBV9 and TRBJ2-2; D is perhaps TRBD2 (5 bases). The V gene's germline CDR1 is SGDLS and CDR2 YYNGEE. CDR3 length equals 13 residues. V shed 2 bases and J shed 6 bases, with 8 bases lying between them. CDR3 bases: TGTGCCAGCAGCGTCGGGATCTCCGGGGAGCTGTTTTTT. It is translated as CASSVGISGELFF.